This T cell receptor beta chain was sequenced in a study of blood T cells in healthy people across ages. Next came a second PCR, run for about 7 to 12 cycles, which used a sample-barcoded 5' primer along with a J-beta primer mix. Each single sample gave us at least 2.5 million CDR3-containing paired-end reads. TCRdb recomputed calls from the 5' RACE reads with MiXCR, one row per CDR3 protein. The sample shows 1,300,000 or so distinct CDR3 sequences, roughly 60% of them seen only once. This clonotype has at least ten counts. Germline CDR1 and CDR2: MNHEY and SVGAGI. Losses at the gene ends were 6 bases for V and 5 bases for J; bases not matched to a gene: 4. This CDR3 has 13 residues.

This TCR was sampled from a man aged 18 to 30 in good health. Sequenced: blood. The chain employs TRBV6-5 and TRBJ2-1; 7 nucleotides agree with TRBD2. In nucleotides, the CDR3 is TGTGCCAGCAGCCCGGGACTACACAATGAGCAGTTCTTC. It specifies CASSPGLHNEQFF.